The next 7 T cell receptor beta chains were all read from a single sample in a study of blood T cells in healthy people across ages. A second PCR, run for about 7 to 12 cycles, used a sample-barcoded 5' primer plus a J-beta primer mix. TCRdb used MiXCR to reprocess the 5' RACE reads, holding one entry per CDR3 protein. Of about 1.7 million distinct CDR3 sequences listed, under 30% are singletons. The sequencing sample was made of blood. The receptors were gathered from a woman aged 25-40 years in good health.

In this sample, this clonotype turned up a few times. This rearrangement joins TRBV20-1 to TRBJ2-1; possible D gene TRBD2, 6 bases. The length of the CDR3 is 15 residues. V lost 5 bases and J 2 bases, leaving 16 bases between the germline ends. From germline, CDR1 is DFQATT and CDR2 SNEGSKA (reference sequence). CDR3 in DNA: TGCAGTGCTCTTGGGGGGACTTACGCCTACAATGAGCAGTTCTTC. Protein sequence: CSALGGTYAYNEQFF.

CDR3 nucleotides: TGTGCCAGCAGCCTCCCCACTAGTGATGAGCAGTTCTTC. Protein sequence: CASSLPTSDEQFF. This rearrangement joins TRBV7-2 to TRBJ2-1; D is possibly TRBD2 (5 bases). Germline loops: CDR1 SGHTA, CDR2 FQGNSA. This CDR3 comprises 13 residues. Trimming took off 5 bases at V and 8 bases at J, with 13 bases between the two ends.

The chain combines TRBV6-5 with TRBJ2-5; TRBD1 might be the D (6 bases). This CDR3 is 13 amino acids long. The germline V gene has CDR1 MNHEY and CDR2 SVGAGI. The ends were cut back, 6 bases at V and 6 bases at J, with 14 bases in the middle. The CDR3 DNA reads TGTGCCAGCAGCACCTCAGGGGTCAAGACCCAGTACTTC. Its protein product is CASSTSGVKTQYF.

Only a few counts were recorded for this clonotype. The CDR3, as DNA: TGCAGCGTTGAAGGAGAAGGACAGGGACCCAATGAGCAGTTCTTC. Translation: CSVEGEGQGPNEQFF. V and J are TRBV29-1 and TRBJ2-1, with 8 bases matching TRBD1. There are 15 residues in the CDR3. The V gene's germline CDR1 is SQVTM and CDR2 ANQGSEA. Losses at the gene ends were 1 base for V and 6 bases for J; bases not matched to a gene: 8.

This clonotype turned up a few times. The gene calls are TRBV12-3 or TRBV12-4 and TRBJ1-2; D not certain. With 4 bases removed from V and 8 bases from J, the gap between germline ends came to 17 bases. The CDR3 extends over 14 amino acids. The chain's CDR3 is CASSSWGGLGGYTF. The CDR3 nucleotides read TGTGCCAGCAGTTCCTGGGGAGGCCTCGGAGGCTACACCTTC.

This clonotype has a count of ten or more. This sequence joins TRBV7-2 and TRBJ1-2; D is unclear. The CDR3 consists of 13 residues. The ends were cut back, 4 bases at V and 5 bases at J, with 11 bases in the middle. CDR1 and CDR2 from the germline V gene are SGHTA and FQGNSA. The CDR3 here is CASSSRTDYGYTF. The CDR3, as DNA: TGTGCCAGCAGCTCCCGGACGGATTATGGCTACACCTTC.

The table lists this clonotype with a few counts. V and J are TRBV20-1 and TRBJ2-3; 9 bases fit TRBD1. The CDR3 consists of 17 residues. Per germline, CDR1 DFQATT and CDR2 SNEGSKA (reference sequence). Trimming cost V 2 bases and J 3 bases; bases outside gene matches: 12. In DNA form, the CDR3 reads TGCAGTGCTAGACCTATCAATCCCGGACAGGGGACAGATACGCAGTATTTT. This translates into CSARPINPGQGTDTQYF.